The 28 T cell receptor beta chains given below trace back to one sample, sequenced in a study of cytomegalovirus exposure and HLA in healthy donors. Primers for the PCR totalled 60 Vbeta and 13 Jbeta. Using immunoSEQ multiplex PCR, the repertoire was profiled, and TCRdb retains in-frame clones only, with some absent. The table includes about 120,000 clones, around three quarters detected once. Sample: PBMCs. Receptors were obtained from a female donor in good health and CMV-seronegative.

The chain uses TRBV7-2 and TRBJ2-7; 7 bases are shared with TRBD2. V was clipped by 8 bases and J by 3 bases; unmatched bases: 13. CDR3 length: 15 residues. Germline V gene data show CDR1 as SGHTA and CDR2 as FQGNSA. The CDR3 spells CASATDPGRGYEQYF. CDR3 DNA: TGTGCCAGCGCGACCGACCCAGGGAGGGGCTACGAGCAGTACTTC. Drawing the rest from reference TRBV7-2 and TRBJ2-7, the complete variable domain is GAGVSQSPSNKVTEKGKDVELRCDPISGHTALYWYRQSLGQGLEFLIYFQGNSAPDKSGLPSDRFSAERTGGSVSTLTIQRTQQEDSAVYLCASATDPGRGYEQYFGPGTRLTVT.

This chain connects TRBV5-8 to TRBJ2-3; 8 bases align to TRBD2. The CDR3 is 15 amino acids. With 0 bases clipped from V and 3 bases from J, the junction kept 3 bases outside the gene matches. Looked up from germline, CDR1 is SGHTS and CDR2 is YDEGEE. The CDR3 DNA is TGTGCCAGCAGCTTGGCGGGGGGGTGGACAGATACGCAGTATTTT. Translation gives CASSLAGGWTDTQYF.

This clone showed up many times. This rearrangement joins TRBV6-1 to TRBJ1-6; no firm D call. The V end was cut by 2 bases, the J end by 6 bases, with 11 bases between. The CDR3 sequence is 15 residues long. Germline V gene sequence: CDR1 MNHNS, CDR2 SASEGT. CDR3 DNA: TGTGCCAGCAGTGAAAACGGCGGCGGTAATTCACCCCTCCACTTT. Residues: CASSENGGGNSPLHF.

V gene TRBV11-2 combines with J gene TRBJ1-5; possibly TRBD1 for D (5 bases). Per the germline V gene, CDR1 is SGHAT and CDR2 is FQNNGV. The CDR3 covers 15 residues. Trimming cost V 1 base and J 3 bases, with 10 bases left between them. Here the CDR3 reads CASSLGKGDNQPQHF. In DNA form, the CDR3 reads TGTGCCAGCAGCTTAGGCAAAGGGGACAATCAGCCCCAGCATTTT.

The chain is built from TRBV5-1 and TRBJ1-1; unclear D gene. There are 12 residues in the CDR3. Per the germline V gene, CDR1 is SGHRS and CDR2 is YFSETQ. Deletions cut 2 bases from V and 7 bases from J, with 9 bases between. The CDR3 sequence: CASSFTGYEAFF. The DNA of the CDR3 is TGCGCCAGCAGCTTCACGGGATATGAAGCTTTCTTT.

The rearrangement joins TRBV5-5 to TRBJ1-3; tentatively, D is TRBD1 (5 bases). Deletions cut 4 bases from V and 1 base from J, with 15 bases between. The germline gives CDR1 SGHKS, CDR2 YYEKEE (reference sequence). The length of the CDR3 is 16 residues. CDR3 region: CASSTEGVWSGNTIYF. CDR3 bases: TGTGCCAGCAGCACGGAAGGGGTATGGTCTGGAAACACCATATATTTT.

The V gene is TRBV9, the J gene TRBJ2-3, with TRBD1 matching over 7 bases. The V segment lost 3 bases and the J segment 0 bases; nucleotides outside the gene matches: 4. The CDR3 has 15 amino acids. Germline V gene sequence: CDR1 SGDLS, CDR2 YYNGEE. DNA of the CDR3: TGTGCCAGCAGCGGCCGGGACAGTAGCACAGATACGCAGTATTTT. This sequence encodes CASSGRDSSTDTQYF. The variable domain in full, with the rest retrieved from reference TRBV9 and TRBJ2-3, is DSGVTQTPKHLITATGQRVTLRCSPRSGDLSVYWYQQSLDQGLQFLIQYYNGEERAKGNILERFSAQQFPDLHSELNLSSLELGDSALYFCASSGRDSSTDTQYFGPGTRLTVL.

The CDR3 loop is CASALAFSTDTQYF. The CDR3 coding sequence is TGTGCCAGCGCCCTAGCGTTCTCCACAGATACGCAGTATTTT. The chain employs TRBV2 and TRBJ2-3; D is perhaps TRBD2 (6 bases). The germline V gene encodes CDR1 SNHLY and CDR2 FYNNEI. The CDR3 extends over 14 amino acids. V shed 8 bases and J shed 2 bases, with 14 bases lying between them.

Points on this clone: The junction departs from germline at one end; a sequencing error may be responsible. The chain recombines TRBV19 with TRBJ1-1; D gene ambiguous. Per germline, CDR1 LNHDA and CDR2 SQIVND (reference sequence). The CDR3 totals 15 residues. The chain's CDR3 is CASSIFGSYDTEAFF. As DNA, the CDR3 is TGTGCCAGCAGTATTTTCGGGAGTTATGACACTGAAGCTTTCTTT.

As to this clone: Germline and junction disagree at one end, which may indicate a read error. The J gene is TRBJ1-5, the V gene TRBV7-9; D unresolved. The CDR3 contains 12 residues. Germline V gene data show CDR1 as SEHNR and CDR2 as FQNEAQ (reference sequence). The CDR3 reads CSSSSGNQPQHF. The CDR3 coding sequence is TGTTCCAGCAGCTCCGGGAATCAGCCCCAGCATTTT.

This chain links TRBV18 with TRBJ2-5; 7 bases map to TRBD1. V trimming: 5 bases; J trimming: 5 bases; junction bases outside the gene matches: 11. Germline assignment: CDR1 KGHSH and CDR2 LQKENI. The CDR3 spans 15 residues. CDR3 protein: CASSSTGVMAETQYF. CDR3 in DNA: TGTGCCAGCTCATCAACAGGGGTAATGGCGGAGACCCAGTACTTC.

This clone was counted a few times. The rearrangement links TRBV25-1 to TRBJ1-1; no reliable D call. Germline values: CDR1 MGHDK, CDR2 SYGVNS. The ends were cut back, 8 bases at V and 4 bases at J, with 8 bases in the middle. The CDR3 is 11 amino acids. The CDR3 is CASGESTEAFF. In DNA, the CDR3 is TGTGCCAGCGGGGAGTCCACTGAAGCTTTCTTT.

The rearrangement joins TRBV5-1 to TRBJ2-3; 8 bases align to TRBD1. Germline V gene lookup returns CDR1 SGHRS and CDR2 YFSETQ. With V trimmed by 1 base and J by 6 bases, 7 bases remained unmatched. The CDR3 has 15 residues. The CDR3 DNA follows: TGCGCCAGCAGCTTGACCAACAGGGGGATCGATACGCAGTATTTT. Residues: CASSLTNRGIDTQYF.

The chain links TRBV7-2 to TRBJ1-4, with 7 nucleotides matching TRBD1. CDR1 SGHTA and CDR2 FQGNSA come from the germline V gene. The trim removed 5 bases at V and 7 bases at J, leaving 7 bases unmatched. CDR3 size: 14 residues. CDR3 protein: CASSPDRVSEKLFF. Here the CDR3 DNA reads TGTGCCAGCAGCCCCGACAGGGTCTCTGAAAAACTGTTTTTT.

CDR3 amino acids: CASSSPNWTSGGENTGELFF. The CDR3 DNA follows: TGTGCCAGCAGCTCCCCGAACTGGACTAGCGGGGGGGAGAACACCGGGGAGCTGTTTTTT. The chain uses TRBV7-8 and TRBJ2-2; TRBD2 aligns across 15 bases. After removal of 4 bases from V and 1 base from J, the junction contained 10 bases not matched to a gene. CDR3 length: 20 amino acids. Germline values: CDR1 SGHVS, CDR2 FQNEAQ.

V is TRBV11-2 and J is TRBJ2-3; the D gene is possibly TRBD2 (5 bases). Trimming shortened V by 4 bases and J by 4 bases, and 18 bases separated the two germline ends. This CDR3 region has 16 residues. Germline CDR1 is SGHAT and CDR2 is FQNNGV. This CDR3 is CASSSRTGVVADTQYF. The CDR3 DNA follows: TGTGCCAGCAGCTCAAGGACTGGGGTAGTCGCAGATACGCAGTATTTT.

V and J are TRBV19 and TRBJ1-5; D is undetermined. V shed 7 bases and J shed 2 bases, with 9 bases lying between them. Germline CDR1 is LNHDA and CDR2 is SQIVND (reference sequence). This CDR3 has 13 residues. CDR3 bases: TGTGCCAGTAACCAGGTTCGCAATCAGCCCCAGCATTTT. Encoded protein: CASNQVRNQPQHF.

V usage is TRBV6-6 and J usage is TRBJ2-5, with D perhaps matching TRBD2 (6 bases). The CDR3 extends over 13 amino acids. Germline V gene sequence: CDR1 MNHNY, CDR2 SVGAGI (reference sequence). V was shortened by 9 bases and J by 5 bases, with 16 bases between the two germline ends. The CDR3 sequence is CASRTEGFETQYF. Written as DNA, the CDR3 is TGTGCCAGTCGGACGGAGGGGTTTGAGACCCAGTACTTC.

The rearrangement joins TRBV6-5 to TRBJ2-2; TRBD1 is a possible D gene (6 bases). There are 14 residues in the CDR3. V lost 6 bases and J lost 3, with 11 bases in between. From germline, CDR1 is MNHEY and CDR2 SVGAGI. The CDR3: CASRRGFDTGELFF. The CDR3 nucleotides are TGTGCCAGCAGGAGGGGGTTCGACACCGGGGAGCTGTTTTTT.

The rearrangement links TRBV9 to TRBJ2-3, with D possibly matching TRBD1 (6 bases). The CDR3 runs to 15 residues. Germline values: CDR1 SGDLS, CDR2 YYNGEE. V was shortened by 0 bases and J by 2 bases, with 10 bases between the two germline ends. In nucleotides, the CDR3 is TGTGCCAGCAGCGTAGAGGGGGACGTCACAGATACGCAGTATTTT. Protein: CASSVEGDVTDTQYF.

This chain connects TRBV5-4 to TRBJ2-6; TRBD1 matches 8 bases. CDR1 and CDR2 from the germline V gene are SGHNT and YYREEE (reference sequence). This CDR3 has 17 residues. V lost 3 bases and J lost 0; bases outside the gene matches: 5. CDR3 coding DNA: TGTGCCAGCAGCTCCAGGACAGGGCGCTCTGGGGCCAACGTCCTGACTTTC. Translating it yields CASSSRTGRSGANVLTF.

CDR3 sequence: CASNTYGYTF. DNA for the CDR3: TGCGCCAGCAACACGTATGGCTACACCTTC. The chain joins TRBV10-1 to TRBJ1-2; D gene unclear. This CDR3 is built from 10 residues. The germline V and J ends were trimmed by 7 bases and 5 bases, with 5 bases remaining between them. Germline V gene lookup returns CDR1 WNHNN and CDR2 SYGVQD (reference sequence).

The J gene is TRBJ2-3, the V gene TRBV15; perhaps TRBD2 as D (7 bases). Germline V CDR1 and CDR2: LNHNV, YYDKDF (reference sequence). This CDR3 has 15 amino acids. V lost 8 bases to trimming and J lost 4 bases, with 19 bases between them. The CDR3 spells CATGRGGLISDTQYF. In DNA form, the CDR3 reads TGTGCCACCGGAAGGGGGGGCCTCATATCAGATACGCAGTATTTT.

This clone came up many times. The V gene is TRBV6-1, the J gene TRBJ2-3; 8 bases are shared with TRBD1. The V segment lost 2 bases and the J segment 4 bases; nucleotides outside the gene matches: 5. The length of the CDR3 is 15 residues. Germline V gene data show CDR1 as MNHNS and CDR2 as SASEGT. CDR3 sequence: CASSELQQGADTQYF. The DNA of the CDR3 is TGTGCCAGCAGTGAATTGCAACAGGGGGCAGATACGCAGTATTTT.

CDR3 region: CAISEGGDGTEAFF. The DNA for the CDR3 is TGTGCCATCAGTGAAGGGGGCGATGGGACTGAAGCTTTCTTT. This chain connects TRBV10-3 to TRBJ1-1, with 7 bases matching TRBD1. Germline lookup yields CDR1 ENHRY and CDR2 SYGVKD. The CDR3 is 14 residues long. The trim removed 3 bases at V and 5 bases at J, leaving 6 bases unmatched.

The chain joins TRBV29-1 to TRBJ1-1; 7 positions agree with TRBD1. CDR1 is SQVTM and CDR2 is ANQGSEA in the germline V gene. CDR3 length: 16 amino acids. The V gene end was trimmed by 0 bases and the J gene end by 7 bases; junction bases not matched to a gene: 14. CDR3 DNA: TGCAGCGTTGAAGAGTATGCCGGAGGGGGCGGCGGTGAAGCTTTCTTT. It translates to CSVEEYAGGGGGEAFF. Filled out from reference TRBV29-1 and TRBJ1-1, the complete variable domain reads SAVISQKPSRDICQRGTSLTIQCQVDSQVTMMFWYRQQPGQSLTLIATANQGSEATYESGFVIDKFPISRPNLTFSTLTVSNMSPEDSSIYLCSVEEYAGGGGGEAFFGQGTRLTVV.

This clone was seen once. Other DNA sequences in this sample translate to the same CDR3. The CDR3 sequence: CASSLAGTGSSPLHF. CDR3 DNA: TGTGCCAGCAGCTTGGCCGGGACAGGGAGCTCACCCCTCCACTTT. The J gene is TRBJ1-6, the V gene TRBV5-4; TRBD1 matches 9 bases. Looked up from germline, CDR1 is SGHNT and CDR2 is YYREEE (reference sequence). V lost 0 bases, J lost 10 bases, and 5 bases stayed unmatched. The CDR3 is 15 amino acids. Supplemented by reference TRBV5-4 and TRBJ1-6, the full variable domain reads ETGVTQSPTHLIKTRGQQVTLRCSSQSGHNTVSWYQQALGQGPQFIFQYYREEENGRGNFPPRFSGLQFPNYSSELNVNALELDDSALYLCASSLAGTGSSPLHFGNGTRLTVT.

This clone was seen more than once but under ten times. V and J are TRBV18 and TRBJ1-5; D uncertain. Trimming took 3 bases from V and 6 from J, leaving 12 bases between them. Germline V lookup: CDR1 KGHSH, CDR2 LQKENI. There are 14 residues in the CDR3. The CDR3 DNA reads TGTGCCAGCTCACCCTATGACACTGCTCAGCCCCAGCATTTT. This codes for CASSPYDTAQPQHF.